Presented here are 9 T cell receptor beta chains from one specimen sequenced in a study of T cell responses to AZD1222 COVID-19 vaccine. The protocol was immunoSEQ multiplex PCR, while the TCRdb copy is restricted to in-frame clones and leaves out a portion. The sample carries tens of thousands of clones, around 90% recorded once. The sample consisted of peripheral blood, taken on day 0 of AZD1222 vaccination. The receptor set was obtained from an adult in good health.

The V call is TRBV19, the J call TRBJ1-2; D not resolved. The V and J ends lost 5 bases and 2 bases respectively, with 24 bases between them. CDR1 and CDR2 from the germline V gene are LNHDA and SQIVND (reference sequence). This CDR3 is built from 18 residues. The CDR3 sequence: CASSASPGSESVNYGYTF. Written as DNA, the CDR3 is TGTGCCAGTAGTGCAAGCCCGGGGTCTGAGTCAGTAAACTATGGCTACACCTTC. The full variable domain, its missing parts supplied by reference TRBV19 and TRBJ1-2, is DGGITQSPKYLFRKEGQNVTLSCEQNLNHDAMYWYRQDPGQGLRLIYYSQIVNDFQKGDIAEGYSVSREKKESFPLTVTSAQKNPTAFYLCASSASPGSESVNYGYTFGSGTRLTVV.

The chain employs TRBV2 and TRBJ2-1, with TRBD1 matching over 7 bases. CDR1 SNHLY and CDR2 FYNNEI come from the germline V gene. CDR3 size: 15 residues. J lost 15 bases, V lost 8 bases, and 22 bases had no gene match. The CDR3 protein is CASGGDRVGAHYLFF. CDR3 coding DNA: TGTGCCAGCGGGGGAGACAGGGTAGGGGCCCACTACCTGTTCTTC.

This rearrangement joins TRBV6-1 to TRBJ1-5; D perhaps matches TRBD1 (5 bases). Germline V gene sequence: CDR1 MNHNS, CDR2 SASEGT. The ends were cut back, 3 bases at V and 1 base at J, with 13 bases in the middle. The CDR3 extends over 16 amino acids. The CDR3 DNA sequence: TGTGCCAGCAGTGACAGGGCCCTATTGAGCAATCAGCCCCAGCATTTT. It specifies CASSDRALLSNQPQHF.

The CDR3 is CASSRRPGNQPQHF. CDR3 bases: TGTGCCAGCAGCAGACGCCCAGGCAATCAGCCCCAGCATTTT. J is TRBJ1-5 and V is TRBV3-1 (or the pseudogene TRBV3-2); D ambiguous. The CDR3 totals 14 residues. In germline, CDR1 is LGHDT, CDR2 YNNKEL (reference sequence). V lost 5 bases, J lost 2 bases, and 10 bases lay in between.

This clone occurred a few times. The chain joins TRBV27 to TRBJ1-2; the D is unclear. Trimming cost V 5 bases and J 4 bases, with 11 bases left between them. The germline V gene encodes CDR1 MNHEY and CDR2 SMNVEV (reference sequence). The CDR3 sequence is 13 residues long. The CDR3 sequence is CASSLRYTYGYTF. DNA of the CDR3: TGTGCCAGCAGTCTCCGGTATACCTATGGCTACACCTTC.

The table lists this clone with a count of one. The rearrangement joins TRBV9 to TRBJ2-6; 11 bases fit TRBD1. The CDR3 is 17 residues long. The junction had 6 bases not matched to a gene; V was cut back by 7 bases and J by 0 bases. CDR1 SGDLS and CDR2 YYNGEE come from the germline V gene. CDR3 in amino acids: CASSAGTGGSGANVLTF. The CDR3 nucleotides are TGTGCCAGCTCCGCCGGGACAGGGGGCTCTGGGGCCAACGTCCTGACTTTC.

The chain carries TRBV19 and TRBJ1-5; D not resolved. V was clipped by 4 bases and J by 4 bases, with 8 bases between them. From germline, CDR1 is LNHDA and CDR2 SQIVND (reference sequence). The CDR3 is 13 residues long. CDR3 sequence (DNA): TGTGCCAGTAGTACCGACATAAATCAGCCCCAGCATTTT. As protein: CASSTDINQPQHF.

The CDR3 region is CAWSANVPGYGYTF. The CDR3, as DNA: TGTGCCTGGAGTGCGAACGTGCCAGGGTATGGCTACACCTTC. This chain uses TRBV30 with TRBJ1-2; D may be TRBD1 (5 bases). CDR1 and CDR2 (germline): GTSNPN, SVGIG (reference sequence). The CDR3 runs 14 residues. V dropped 1 base and J dropped 5 bases, with 14 bases sitting between them.

This clone was seen a single time. V and J are TRBV7-6 and TRBJ1-1; 7 nucleotides agree with TRBD1. V was clipped by 6 bases and J by 6 bases; unmatched bases: 7. The germline CDR1 and CDR2 sequences are SGHVS and FNYEAQ. The CDR3 length is 13 residues. The CDR3 sequence: CASSRRGSAEAFF. CDR3 coding DNA: TGTGCCAGCAGTCGCAGGGGGTCGGCTGAAGCTTTCTTT.